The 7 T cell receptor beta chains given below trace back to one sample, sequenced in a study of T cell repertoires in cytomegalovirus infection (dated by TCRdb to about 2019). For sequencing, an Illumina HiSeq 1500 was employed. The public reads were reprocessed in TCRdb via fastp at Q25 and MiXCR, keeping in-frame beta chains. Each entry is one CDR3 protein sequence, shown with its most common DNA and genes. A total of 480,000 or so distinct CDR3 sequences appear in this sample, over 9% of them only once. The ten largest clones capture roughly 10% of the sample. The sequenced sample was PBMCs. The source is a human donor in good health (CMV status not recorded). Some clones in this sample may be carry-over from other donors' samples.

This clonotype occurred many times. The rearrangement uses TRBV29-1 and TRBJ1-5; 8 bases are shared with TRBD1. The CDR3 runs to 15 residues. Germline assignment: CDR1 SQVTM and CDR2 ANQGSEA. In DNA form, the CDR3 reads TGCAGACTTGACTCCGACAGGGGAAAAGGTCAGCCCCAGCATTTT. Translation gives CRLDSDRGKGQPQHF.

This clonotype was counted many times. Here the CDR3 reads CASSSFPEDGYTF. CDR3 DNA: TGTGCCAGCAGCTCCTTCCCGGAGGATGGCTACACCTTC. The genes are TRBV7-9 and TRBJ1-2; D not resolved. CDR1 and CDR2 (germline): SEHNR, FQNEAQ (reference sequence). The CDR3 is 13 residues long. V was cut by 4 bases and J by 6 bases, with 12 bases left in between. The entire variable domain, with the rest obtained from reference TRBV7-9 and TRBJ1-2, is as follows: DTGVSQNPRHKITKRGQNVTFRCDPISEHNRLYWYRQTLGQGPEFLTYFQNEAQLEKSRLLSDRFSAERPKGSFSTLEIQRTEQGDSAMYLCASSSFPEDGYTFGSGTRLTVV.

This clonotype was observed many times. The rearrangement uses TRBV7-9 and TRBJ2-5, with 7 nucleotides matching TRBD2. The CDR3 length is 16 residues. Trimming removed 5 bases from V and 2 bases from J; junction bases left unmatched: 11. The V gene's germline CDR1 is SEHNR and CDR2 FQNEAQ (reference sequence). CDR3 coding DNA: TGTGCCAGCAGCCAGGCCGGGACTATGGTTCAAGAGACCCAGTACTTC. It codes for CASSQAGTMVQETQYF.

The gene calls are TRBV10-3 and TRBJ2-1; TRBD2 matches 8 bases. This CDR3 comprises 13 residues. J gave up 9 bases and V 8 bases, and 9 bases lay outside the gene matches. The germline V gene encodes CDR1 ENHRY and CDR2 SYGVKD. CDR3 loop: CAISGQREREQFF. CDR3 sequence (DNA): TGTGCCATCTCCGGCCAGCGGGAGCGTGAGCAGTTCTTC.

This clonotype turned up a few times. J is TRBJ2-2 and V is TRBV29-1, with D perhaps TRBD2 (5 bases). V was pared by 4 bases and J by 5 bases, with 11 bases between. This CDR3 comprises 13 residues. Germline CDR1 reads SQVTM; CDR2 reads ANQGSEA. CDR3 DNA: TGCAGCGTTGTAGGCCCGGGGACCGGGGAGCTGTTTTTT. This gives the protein CSVVGPGTGELFF.

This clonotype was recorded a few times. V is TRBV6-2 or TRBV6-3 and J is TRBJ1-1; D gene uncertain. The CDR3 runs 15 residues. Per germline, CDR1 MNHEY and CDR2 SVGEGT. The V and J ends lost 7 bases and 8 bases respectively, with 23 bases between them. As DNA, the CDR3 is TGTGCCAGCAACTCCATAAAGATTAGCCCCGGAGAAGCTTTCTTT. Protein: CASNSIKISPGEAFF.

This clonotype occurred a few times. In DNA, the CDR3 is TGTGCCAGCAGCGTACATCTGACAGATCTCAATCAGCCCCAGCATTTT. Protein product: CASSVHLTDLNQPQHF. The chain combines TRBV5-6 with TRBJ1-5; weak D call: TRBD1 (5 bases). The germline V gene has CDR1 SGHDT and CDR2 YYEEEE. The CDR3 spans 16 residues. The V end lost 4 bases, the J end lost 3 bases, and 17 bases lay between the germline ends.